This T cell receptor (beta chain) was documented in a study of response to subunit inactivated influenza vaccine listed by TCRdb under 2018. Background on the whole study: The study used deep quantitative T cell receptor repertoire profiling to track responses to a trivalent subunit inactivated influenza vaccine.

In the germline V gene, CDR1 corresponds to MNHNS and CDR2 to SASEGT. CDR3 length: 13 amino acids, cysteine to phenylalanine. Of all the DNA, just the CDR3 is kept, 39 bases in frame from base 1. Trimming removed 9 bases from V and 5 bases from J, leaving 14 bases between the germline ends. With respect to this clonotype: Its antigen remains unidentified. Per-nucleotide qualities are absent, and no much larger clonotype sits a single base away.

Points the paper makes about the study in general: According to the authors, only a limited number of new T cells may be recruited by each seasonal influenza vaccination.

Receptor libraries were prepared by RT-PCR. Sequenced using an Illumina HiSeq 2500. TCRdb reanalyzed the raw reads on its own, using fastp at Q25 for trimming and MiXCR for clone calling, and kept in-frame beta chains. Rows are unified per CDR3 protein, each entry keeping the most common DNA and genes. The sample has roughly 780,000 distinct CDR3 sequences on record, 18% of them singletons. The top ten clonotypes cover under 13% of the sample. This specimen was PBMCs from blood, taken 5 to 6 days after vaccination. The clonotype comes from a man between 45 and 60 years old who received an inactivated influenza vaccine. Donor details come from another sample of the same person, matched by shared clones. This receptor chain uses TRBV6-1 and TRBJ2-1; the D gene cannot be named for sure. CDR3 loop: CARVEWGNNEQFF. The sequenced DNA: TGTGCCAGGGTGGAATGGGGTAACAATGAGCAGTTCTTC.